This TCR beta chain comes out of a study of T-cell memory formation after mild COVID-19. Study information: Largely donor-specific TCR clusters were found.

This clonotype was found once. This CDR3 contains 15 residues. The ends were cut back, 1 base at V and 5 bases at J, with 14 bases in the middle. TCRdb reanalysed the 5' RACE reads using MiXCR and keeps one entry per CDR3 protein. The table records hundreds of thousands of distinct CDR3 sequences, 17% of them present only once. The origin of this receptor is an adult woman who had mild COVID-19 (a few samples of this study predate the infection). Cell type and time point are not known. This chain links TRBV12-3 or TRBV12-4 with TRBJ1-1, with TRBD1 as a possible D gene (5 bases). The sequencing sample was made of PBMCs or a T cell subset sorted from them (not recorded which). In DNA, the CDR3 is TGTGCCAGCAGTTTAGGCGGGGGAGTGGGGACTGAAGCTTTCTTT. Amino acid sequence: CASSLGGGVGTEAFF.